This T cell receptor (beta chain) was profiled in a study of glioma-infiltrating T cells. The ends were cut back, 3 bases at V and 7 bases at J, with 13 bases in the middle. This CDR3 is 15 amino acids long. Germline lookup yields CDR1 SGHAT and CDR2 FQNNGV. Using RNA template, CDR3s of TCR alpha and beta were amplified with iRepertoire arm-PCR. One-step reverse transcription and amplification started from approximately 100-400 ng of tissue mRNA or PBMC total RNA. One entry per CDR3 protein results from TCRdb running MiXCR on the multiplex PCR reads. The data show approximately 89,000 distinct CDR3 sequences, about a quarter seen once. Findings and caveats of the study: Above-expected tissue-blood divergence occurred in all gliomas, most in low-grade ones. Tissue and blood shared very few CDR3 sequences.

On this clonotype: Its target is unknown.

This chain links TRBV11-2 with TRBJ1-6; D perhaps matches TRBD1 (6 bases). This sequence was found in a human donor with low-grade glioma or glioblastoma, undergoing nonglioma brain surgery, or in good health (not recorded which). The specimen was glioma tissue, nonneoplastic brain tissue, or PBMCs (not recorded which). For the CDR3, the DNA is TGTGCCAGCAGCTTGGGTCGGACAGCCAATTCACCCCTCCACTTT. Its protein is CASSLGRTANSPLHF.